Shown below are 29 T cell receptor beta chains from a single sample sequenced in a study of synovial regulatory T cells in juvenile arthritis. The assay was immunoSEQ multiplex PCR, and TCRdb's table has in-frame clones only and misses some. This sample's table reports more than 9,500 clones. Sequenced: Treg cells from blood. Sample subset: remaining (HLA-DR-negative) circulating blood Treg cells. The source is a donor younger than 30 with juvenile idiopathic arthritis.

CDR3 in amino acids: CAWSVLRDSTEAFF. J is TRBJ1-1 and V is TRBV30; the D call from TCRdb, TRBD1, cannot be confirmed without DNA. Per the germline V gene, CDR1 is GTSNPN and CDR2 is SVGIG (reference sequence). The CDR3 extends over 14 amino acids. The entry carries no DNA sequence.

The genes are TRBV10-3 and TRBJ2-3; no DNA is available, so the TRBD2 call from TCRdb remains unchecked. Germline CDR1 ENHRY, CDR2 SYGVKD. The CDR3 covers 18 residues. Only the protein sequence is given. The chain's CDR3 is CAISGTSAGGASTDTQYF.

The chain carries TRBV7-9 and TRBJ2-7; TCRdb's D call, TRBD1, is unchecked because there is no DNA. Germline V gene sequence: CDR1 SEHNR, CDR2 FQNEAQ (reference sequence). This CDR3 spans 12 amino acids. The protein alone is recorded here. CDR3 residues: CASRRTGSEQYF.

The chain has TRBV5-6 and TRBJ2-7; TCRdb gives TRBD1 as the D gene, but with no DNA this cannot be confirmed. Looked up from germline, CDR1 is SGHDT and CDR2 is YYEEEE. The CDR3 is made up of 14 amino acids. The nucleotide record is missing. CDR3 sequence: CASSLGGGTYEQYF.

V usage is TRBV11-2 and J usage is TRBJ1-2; checking the TCRdb D call of TRBD1 is not possible without DNA. The CDR3 totals 15 residues. No DNA is listed. The germline V gene encodes CDR1 SGHAT and CDR2 FQNNGV. The CDR3 is CASSSYRVLYYGYTF.

The V gene is TRBV19, the J gene TRBJ2-7; there is no DNA to check the TCRdb D call of TRBD2. This CDR3 spans 15 amino acids. No DNA is given. CDR1 is LNHDA, CDR2 SQIVND, per germline (reference sequence). This CDR3 reads CASSIGAGSSYEQYF.

This chain joins TRBV6-1 and TRBJ1-2; the TCRdb call, TRBD1, lacks DNA for checking. The germline V gene has CDR1 MNHNS and CDR2 SASEGT. This CDR3 is built from 12 residues. No coding sequence is recorded. This CDR3 is CASTKQGYGYTF.

The chain couples TRBV29-1 to TRBJ1-4; TCRdb designates TRBD1, a call that cannot be tested without DNA. The CDR3 has 12 amino acids. Only the protein is on record. In germline, CDR1 is SQVTM, CDR2 ANQGSEA. CDR3 region: CSVQVVNEKLFF.

This chain connects TRBV4-3 to TRBJ2-2; TCRdb selects TRBD1, and the lack of DNA leaves this call unchecked. Germline values: CDR1 LGHNA, CDR2 YSLEER. The CDR3 loop spans 17 amino acids. No DNA accompanies this entry. CDR3 protein: CASSESLTGSNTGELFF.

The chain's CDR3 is CASYNPGRQNTEAFF. V and J are TRBV5-1 and TRBJ1-1. In germline, CDR1 is SGHRS, CDR2 YFSETQ. This CDR3 has 15 residues. The DNA sequence is not available.

The gene calls are TRBV7-2 and TRBJ1-3. The CDR3 contains 14 residues. A DNA sequence was not provided. Germline CDR1 is SGHTA and CDR2 is FQGNSA. The CDR3 loop is CASSSRVSGNTIYF.

This chain joins TRBV5-3 and TRBJ1-1. TRBV5-3 has ORF status, its function being uncertain. The CDR3 extends over 15 amino acids. No DNA sequence was recorded. The CDR3: CARSSNRETYTEAFF.

The chain combines TRBV6-6 with TRBJ2-2; TCRdb's D call, TRBD1, is unchecked because there is no DNA. This CDR3 contains 14 residues. No DNA is given. Germline CDR1 reads MNHNY; CDR2 reads SVGAGI (reference sequence). CDR3 sequence: CASSSTLNTGELFF.

The chain employs TRBV19 and TRBJ2-1; there is no DNA to check the TCRdb D call of TRBD2. The CDR3 covers 16 residues. The entry carries no DNA sequence. From germline, CDR1 is LNHDA and CDR2 SQIVND (reference sequence). CDR3 region: CASSIMGTSGRDEQFF.

The CDR3: CASSRTNTEAFF. The genes are TRBV11-2 and TRBJ1-1; the D call from TCRdb, TRBD1, cannot be confirmed without DNA. Germline CDR1 SGHAT, CDR2 FQNNGV. The CDR3 length is 12 residues. A DNA sequence was not provided.

The chain couples TRBV19 to TRBJ2-1; without DNA, the TCRdb call of TRBD1 cannot be checked. Germline V CDR1 and CDR2: LNHDA, SQIVND (reference sequence). This CDR3 contains 17 residues. No DNA is given. Here the CDR3 reads CASSIIFLGRGNNEQFF.

The CDR3 protein is CASSLLLWGNQPQHF. V and J are TRBV6-1 and TRBJ1-5. This CDR3 contains 15 residues. DNA was not recorded. Per germline, CDR1 MNHNS and CDR2 SASEGT.

J is TRBJ2-2 and V is TRBV19; TCRdb proposes TRBD1, but this gene call is untestable without DNA. The V gene's germline CDR1 is LNHDA and CDR2 SQIVND (reference sequence). This CDR3 has 17 residues. No DNA sequence was recorded. The CDR3 sequence is CASSISGTGSRGGELFF.

The V call is TRBV6-6, the J call TRBJ1-1; no DNA is available, so the TRBD1 call from TCRdb remains unchecked. CDR3 length: 15 amino acids. There is no recorded DNA. Germline values: CDR1 MNHNY, CDR2 SVGAGI (reference sequence). The CDR3 loop is CASRDSRGLWAEAFF.

The CDR3 reads CASSPGQGVSPLHF. This rearrangement joins TRBV5-1 to TRBJ1-6; TCRdb designates TRBD1, a call that cannot be tested without DNA. This CDR3 is 14 amino acids long. Only the protein sequence is given. Germline V gene data show CDR1 as SGHRS and CDR2 as YFSETQ. Full variable domain (missing parts from reference TRBV5-1 and TRBJ1-6): KAGVTQTPRYLIKTRGQQVTLSCSPISGHRSVSWYQQTPGQGLQFLFEYFSETQRNKGNFPGRFSGRQFSNSRSEMNVSTLELGDSALYLCASSPGQGVSPLHFGNGTRLTVT.

The rearrangement uses TRBV5-4 and TRBJ1-6; TCRdb's D gene call, TRBD1, goes unchecked for lack of DNA. The germline CDR1 and CDR2 sequences are SGHNT and YYREEE (reference sequence). CDR3 length: 17 residues. No DNA was logged. The CDR3 loop reads CASSPSQRTGENSPLHF.

The CDR3 reads CASSRLVDPEDTIYF. The chain joins TRBV18 to TRBJ1-3. CDR3 size: 15 residues. The DNA sequence is not available. Germline loops: CDR1 KGHSH, CDR2 LQKENI.

This chain joins TRBV5-1 and TRBJ1-4; the D call of TRBD1 rests on TCRdb alone, since no DNA is present to check it. This CDR3 is built from 15 residues. No DNA appears here. Germline lookup yields CDR1 SGHRS and CDR2 YFSETQ. CDR3 in amino acids: CASRRDRGDGRKLFF.

The chain uses TRBV4-3 and TRBJ2-1; checking the TCRdb D call of TRBD1 is not possible without DNA. This CDR3 has 16 amino acids. The protein alone is recorded here. Per the germline V gene, CDR1 is LGHNA and CDR2 is YSLEER. The CDR3 loop is CASSQATGGSRHEQFF.

The chain recombines TRBV27 with TRBJ2-2. Germline CDR1 is MNHEY and CDR2 is SMNVEV (reference sequence). This CDR3 is built from 12 residues. The nucleotide record is missing. CDR3 sequence: CASSLFTGELFF.

The CDR3 loop is CASTRVRGNQPQHF. The chain couples TRBV6-6 to TRBJ1-5. CDR3 length: 14 residues. There is no recorded DNA. The V gene's germline CDR1 is MNHNY and CDR2 SVGAGI (reference sequence).

This chain uses TRBV6-1 with TRBJ1-5; TCRdb selects TRBD1, and the lack of DNA leaves this call unchecked. The CDR3 contains 15 residues. No DNA is given. CDR1 is MNHNS, CDR2 SASEGT, per germline. CDR3 sequence: CASRPRLLQDQPQHF.

This chain connects TRBV28 to TRBJ2-7. This CDR3 region has 11 residues. No coding sequence is recorded. The germline CDR1 and CDR2 sequences are MDHEN and SYDVKM. The CDR3 is CASSLGYEQYF. The full variable domain, with the rest looked up from reference TRBV28 and TRBJ2-7, is DVKVTQSSRYLVKRTGEKVFLECVQDMDHENMFWYRQDPGLGLRLIYFSYDVKMKEKGDIPEGYSVSREKKERFSLILESASTNQTSMYLCASSLGYEQYFGPGTRLTVT.

The chain has TRBV6-6 and TRBJ1-2. Germline V gene sequence: CDR1 MNHNY, CDR2 SVGAGI (reference sequence). The CDR3 extends over 14 amino acids. No DNA is recorded. This chain's CDR3 is CASRRGRRNYGYTF.